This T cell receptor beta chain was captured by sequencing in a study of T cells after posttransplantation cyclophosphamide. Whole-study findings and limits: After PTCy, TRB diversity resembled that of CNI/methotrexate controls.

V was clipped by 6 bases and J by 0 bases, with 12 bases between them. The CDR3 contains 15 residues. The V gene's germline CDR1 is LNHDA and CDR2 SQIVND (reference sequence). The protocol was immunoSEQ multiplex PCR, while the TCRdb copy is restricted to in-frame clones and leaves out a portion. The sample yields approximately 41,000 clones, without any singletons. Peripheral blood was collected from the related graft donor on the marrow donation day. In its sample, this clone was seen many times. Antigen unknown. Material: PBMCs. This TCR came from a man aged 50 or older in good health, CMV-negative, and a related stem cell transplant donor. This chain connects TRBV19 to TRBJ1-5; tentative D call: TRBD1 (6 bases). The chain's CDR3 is CASSWTAYSNQPQHF. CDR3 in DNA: TGTGCCAGTAGCTGGACAGCGTATAGCAATCAGCCCCAGCATTTT.